One sample yielded the 22 T cell receptor beta chains listed below, sequenced in a study of T cell changes during pregnancy in multiple sclerosis. Clones were read by immunoSEQ multiplex PCR, and TCRdb kept only the in-frame ones, dropping some. The sample has approximately 64,000 clones, about 90% seen once. The input for sequencing was peripheral blood, taken in the first trimester of pregnancy. The receptors were sampled from a female donor with multiple sclerosis, enrolled in a pregnancy study.

The V gene is TRBV28, the J gene TRBJ2-1, with 9 bases aligning to TRBD1. Looked up from germline, CDR1 is MDHEN and CDR2 is SYDVKM. After removal of 1 base from V and 10 bases from J, the junction contained 8 bases not matched to a gene. The CDR3 runs 15 residues. The CDR3 sequence: CASSLSGTGYREQFF. The CDR3, as DNA: TGTGCCAGCAGTTTATCCGGGACAGGGTATAGGGAGCAGTTCTTC.

This chain links TRBV6-5 with TRBJ2-2, with a possible D match to TRBD2 (5 bases). This CDR3 region has 14 residues. Germline CDR1 reads MNHEY; CDR2 reads SVGAGI. V was clipped by 6 bases and J by 1 base, with 9 bases between them. The CDR3 region has the DNA TGTGCCAGCAGCGACGGGATGAACACCGGGGAGCTGTTTTTT. Amino acids: CASSDGMNTGELFF.

The chain is built from TRBV6-1 and TRBJ2-1, with TRBD2 matching 7 bases. The CDR3 is 15 residues long. Germline lookup yields CDR1 MNHNS and CDR2 SASEGT. Losses at the gene ends were 1 base for V and 4 bases for J; bases not matched to a gene: 4. The DNA for the CDR3 is TGTGCCAGCAGTGAAGAACTAGCGCAGTACAATGAGCAGTTCTTC. It is translated as CASSEELAQYNEQFF.

The chain is built from TRBV10-3 and TRBJ1-5; D may be TRBD1 (5 bases). The CDR3 has 13 residues. Trimming cost V 7 bases and J 7 bases, with 14 bases left between them. Germline V gene lookup returns CDR1 ENHRY and CDR2 SYGVKD. DNA of the CDR3: TGTGCCATCATAGGCCAGGGTGGACAGCCCCAGCATTTT. Amino acid sequence: CAIIGQGGQPQHF.

The V gene is TRBV5-6, the J gene TRBJ1-5; 9 bases match TRBD1. The CDR3 is 15 amino acids. Trimming cost V 4 bases and J 6 bases; bases outside gene matches: 8. Germline V gene sequence: CDR1 SGHDT, CDR2 YYEEEE. The CDR3 region has the DNA TGTGCCAGCAGCCCTCCGGGACAGGGTCTTCAGCCCCAGCATTTT. Protein sequence: CASSPPGQGLQPQHF.

The V and J genes are TRBV19 and TRBJ2-7; the match to TRBD2 covers 13 bases. The V segment lost 5 bases and the J segment 2 bases; nucleotides outside the gene matches: 6. The CDR3 runs 16 residues. Germline V lookup: CDR1 LNHDA, CDR2 SQIVND (reference sequence). The CDR3 sequence: CASSSTGTSGTYEQYF. In nucleotides, the CDR3 is TGTGCCAGTAGTTCCACCGGGACTAGCGGGACCTACGAGCAGTACTTC.

The rearrangement links TRBV29-1 to TRBJ2-3, with 13 nucleotides matching TRBD2. The CDR3 has 17 residues. V trimming: 5 bases; J trimming: 3 bases; junction bases outside the gene matches: 11. Germline V CDR1 and CDR2: SQVTM, ANQGSEA. The CDR3: CSVSSGTSGAATDTQYF. The DNA for the CDR3 is TGCAGCGTTAGTTCTGGGACTAGCGGGGCGGCGACAGATACGCAGTATTTT.

This clone was picked up one time. The V gene is TRBV30, the J gene TRBJ2-3; 8 positions agree with TRBD2. Germline CDR1 and CDR2: GTSNPN and SVGIG (reference sequence). The CDR3 extends over 13 amino acids. The CDR3 spells CALSGRRTDTQYF. The CDR3 DNA reads TGTGCACTAAGCGGGAGAAGGACAGATACGCAGTATTTT.

The chain couples TRBV11-2 to TRBJ2-1; D is unclear. This CDR3 is built from 14 residues. The V end lost 2 bases, the J end lost 6 bases, and 11 bases lay between the germline ends. CDR1 SGHAT and CDR2 FQNNGV come from the germline V gene. The CDR3 DNA sequence: TGTGCCAGCAGCTTACGGCGGCTAACCAATGAGCAGTTCTTC. It yields the protein CASSLRRLTNEQFF.

V and J are TRBV19 and TRBJ1-5; D is possibly TRBD1 (5 bases). The V gene's germline CDR1 is LNHDA and CDR2 SQIVND (reference sequence). This CDR3 is 15 amino acids long. Between the trimmed V and J ends, which lost 4 bases and 0 bases, there was a span of 10 bases. The chain's CDR3 is CASSRQSDSNQPQHF. In nucleotides, the CDR3 is TGTGCCAGTAGTAGACAGAGTGATAGCAATCAGCCCCAGCATTTT.

This rearrangement joins TRBV6-6 to TRBJ2-7, with 7 nucleotides matching TRBD2. The germline gives CDR1 MNHNY, CDR2 SVGAGI (reference sequence). J lost 2 bases, V lost 5 bases, and 6 bases had no gene match. This CDR3 has 14 residues. The CDR3 DNA follows: TGTGCCAGCAGTAGGAGACTAGCTCCCTACGAGCAGTACTTC. It codes for CASSRRLAPYEQYF.

The rearrangement joins TRBV19 to TRBJ2-1, with D possibly matching TRBD2 (6 bases). CDR3 length: 14 residues. The germline V gene encodes CDR1 LNHDA and CDR2 SQIVND (reference sequence). The V end lost 4 bases, the J end lost 8 bases, and 15 bases lay between the germline ends. This chain's CDR3 is CASSTGLQIDEQFF. The CDR3 DNA sequence: TGTGCCAGTAGTACGGGACTCCAGATTGATGAGCAGTTCTTC.

The chain employs TRBV6-5 and TRBJ2-3, with 7 bases that match TRBD2. This CDR3 has 13 residues. V lost 7 bases to trimming and J lost 2 bases; unmatched junction nucleotides: 3. CDR1 MNHEY and CDR2 SVGAGI come from the germline V gene. For the CDR3, the DNA is TGTGCCAGCAAGCGGGATTTCACAGATACGCAGTATTTT. Translation: CASKRDFTDTQYF.

The rearrangement uses TRBV25-1 and TRBJ1-2; D is ambiguous. Germline CDR1 is MGHDK and CDR2 is SYGVNS. Trimming removed 6 bases at V and 4 bases at J, with 12 bases between. The CDR3 consists of 13 residues. The CDR3 is CASRRDLVYGYTF. The CDR3 DNA sequence: TGTGCCAGCAGAAGAGACTTAGTCTATGGCTACACCTTC.

This clone appeared a single time. CDR3 residues: CASSASGRYINEQFF. CDR3 sequence (DNA): TGTGCCAGCAGCGCTAGCGGGAGGTACATCAATGAGCAGTTCTTC. The rearrangement uses TRBV9 and TRBJ2-1; 11 positions match TRBD2. V lost 3 bases and J lost 6; bases outside the gene matches: 5. This CDR3 spans 15 amino acids. Germline CDR1 reads SGDLS; CDR2 reads YYNGEE.

The J gene is TRBJ1-1, the V gene TRBV5-4; D remains ambiguous. The CDR3 is 13 residues long. The V end lost 5 bases, the J end lost 2 bases, and 10 bases lay between the germline ends. Germline lookup yields CDR1 SGHNT and CDR2 YYREEE (reference sequence). CDR3 nucleotides: TGTGCCAGCAGGCGGGAGCCTAACACTGAAGCTTTCTTT. Protein product: CASRREPNTEAFF.

The chain has TRBV28 and TRBJ1-5, with a tentative D call TRBD1 (5 bases). V dropped 3 bases and J dropped 3 bases, with 12 bases sitting between them. CDR3 length: 15 amino acids. CDR1 and CDR2 (germline): MDHEN, SYDVKM. The CDR3: CASSFSGPINQPQHF. The CDR3 DNA is TGTGCCAGCAGTTTTTCAGGGCCAATCAATCAGCCCCAGCATTTT.

This clone was seen a single time. In DNA form, the CDR3 reads TGTGCCAGCAGCTCAGCGCCCCAGCGGGGGAGCACAGATACGCAGTATTTT. Its translation: CASSSAPQRGSTDTQYF. V usage is TRBV7-2 and J usage is TRBJ2-3, with 8 bases aligning to TRBD2. Germline CDR1 is SGHTA and CDR2 is FQGNSA. Trimming took 4 bases from V and 0 from J; bases not matched to a gene: 9. The CDR3 consists of 17 residues.

The chain combines TRBV7-2 with TRBJ2-1, with 7 bases matching TRBD2. The CDR3 is 15 amino acids. The V segment lost 1 base and the J segment 9 bases; nucleotides outside the gene matches: 9. The germline CDR1 and CDR2 sequences are SGHTA and FQGNSA. The CDR3 nucleotides are TGTGCCAGCAGCTTAGTCTCTCGGGAGGAGAGTGAGCAGTTCTTC. Protein sequence: CASSLVSREESEQFF.

The chain carries TRBV7-8 and TRBJ1-1; D perhaps matches TRBD1 (6 bases). The V and J ends lost 2 bases and 1 base respectively, with 11 bases between them. This CDR3 is built from 15 residues. CDR1 and CDR2 (germline): SGHVS, FQNEAQ. Here the CDR3 DNA reads TGTGCCAGCAGCTTATTGTCAGGGGAGAACACTGAAGCTTTCTTT. Residues: CASSLLSGENTEAFF.

The chain is built from TRBV7-2 and TRBJ2-3; 11 nucleotides align to TRBD2. Trimming removed 6 bases from V and 4 bases from J; junction bases left unmatched: 9. CDR1 and CDR2 from the germline V gene are SGHTA and FQGNSA. The CDR3 runs 16 residues. This CDR3 is CASRLTSGRSSDTQYF. In DNA, the CDR3 is TGTGCCAGCAGGTTAACTAGCGGGAGATCTTCAGATACGCAGTATTTT.

This chain joins TRBV27 and TRBJ2-7; 10 nucleotides agree with TRBD1. Germline loops: CDR1 MNHEY, CDR2 SMNVEV (reference sequence). Unmatched junction bases numbered 2, after V lost 6 bases and J lost 3 bases. The CDR3 consists of 13 residues. DNA for the CDR3: TGTGCCAGCAGCCGGGACAGGGGCTACGAGCAGTACTTC. Protein product: CASSRDRGYEQYF.